These T cell receptor beta chains were read from a single sample in a study of tumor-infiltrating lymphocytes in primary liver carcinoma. TCRdb called the multiplex PCR reads again in MiXCR, with one record for every CDR3 protein. The table has around 70,000 distinct CDR3 sequences, 60% to 75% seen once. Material: liver tumor tissue from sampling region 4. The receptors shown here come from a man in his forties or fifties with primary liver carcinoma and hepatitis B virus infection. Both conserved end residues are part of each CDR3. The order of the fields is clone size, V gene, D gene, J gene, CDR3 protein, CDR3 DNA. A D gene is named only where the DNA matches it firmly. Rows may omit the clone size; those that give it use once, few, many or a size class.

>few|TRBV19|TRBD1|TRBJ2-1
CATVNPGQTYNEQFF
TGTGCCACTGTAAACCCGGGACAGACCTACAATGAGCAGTTCTTC
>-|TRBV29-1|TRBD2|TRBJ2-3
CSVEDQSGRSAETQYF
TGCAGCGTTGAGGATCAGAGCGGGAGAAGTGCAGAAACGCAGTATTTT
>-|TRBV6-1|TRBD2|TRBJ2-3
CASSEPASGPYSTETQYF
TGTGCTAGCAGTGAACCAGCTAGCGGGCCGTATAGCACAGAAACACAGTATTTT
>-|TRBV28|TRBD1|TRBJ2-7
CTTSRPGQALDF
TGTACCACCAGTCGACCGGGACAGGCCTTGGACTTC
>medium-sized|TRBV11-2|TRBD2|TRBJ2-1
CASSFSWGTSGSREQFF
TGTGCCAGCAGCTTCTCCTGGGGGACTAGCGGGAGCAGGGAGCAGTTCTTC
>-|TRBV11-2|-|TRBJ2-7
CAGSLADGVYEQYF
TGTGCCGGCAGCTTGGCCGACGGAGTCTACGAACAGTACTTC
>-|TRBV12-3/TRBV12-4|-|TRBJ1-4
CAGTSGEANEKLFF
TGTGCCGGCACCTCGGGGGAAGCTAATGAAAAACTGTTTTTC
>-|TRBV29-1|TRBD2|TRBJ2-5
CSAFSGNHDTQYF
TGCAGTGCTTTTAGCGGGAACCACGATACCCAGTACTTC
>many|TRBV5-1|-|TRBJ2-3
CASSKEPPLSGTDTQYF
TGCGCCAGCAGCAAAGAACCACCTCTTAGTGGTACAGATACGCAGTATTTT
>-|TRBV6-5|-|TRBJ1-5
CASSSGRGNQPQHF
TGTGCCAGCAGTTCCGGCCGGGGCAATCAGCCCCAGCATTTT
>many|TRBV5-6|-|TRBJ2-1
CASSPPGYNEQFF
TGTGCCAGCAGCCCCCCGGGTTACAATGAGCAGTTCTTC
>-|TRBV29-1|-|TRBJ1-1
CSAKSGTNTGAFF
TGCAGCGCAAAGAGTGGGACTAACACTGGAGCTTTCTTT
>many|TRBV7-9|-|TRBJ1-2
CASSFGPYGYTF
TGTGCCAGCAGCTTCGGGCCCTATGGCTACACCTTC
>many|TRBV28|TRBD2|TRBJ2-5
CASSTRLAGDQETQYF
TGTGCCAGCAGTACTCGACTAGCGGGGGACCAAGAGACCCAGTACTTC
>few|TRBV2|TRBD1|TRBJ1-4
CASSAPTGLTEKLFF
TGTGCCAGCAGTGCACCGACAGGGTTAACGGAAAAACTGTTTTTT
>many|TRBV30|TRBD1|TRBJ1-6
CAWSPDREASPLHF
TGTGCCTGGAGCCCCGACAGGGAGGCTTCACCCCTCCACTTT
>-|TRBV12-3/TRBV12-4|-|TRBJ1-1
CASSSDRSEAIF
TGTGCCAGTAGTTCTGACAGGTCTGAAGCTATCTTT
>-|TRBV6-5|-|TRBJ2-2
CASSSHPPGLNNGELFF
TGTGCCAGCAGTTCCCATCCCCCAGGGTTAAACAACGGGGAGCTGTTTTTT
>many|TRBV6-5|-|TRBJ2-1
CASSRTGAHDPYNEQFF
TGTGCCAGCAGTCGTACAGGTGCCCACGACCCCTACAATGAGCAGTTCTTC
>-|TRBV10-3|-|TRBJ2-3
CAISGLPGQRATSTDAQYF
TGTGCCATCAGTGGCTTACCGGGACAGAGGGCAACTAGCACAGATGCGCAGTATTTT
>many|TRBV4-1|TRBD1|TRBJ1-1
CASSQDPSGGAYEAFF
TGCGCCAGCAGCCAAGACCCCTCAGGGGGGGCTTACGAAGCTTTCTTT
>-|TRBV10-2|TRBD2|TRBJ2-1
CASSLGLVDYDQFF
TGCGCCAGCAGCCTGGGACTAGTGGACTATGATCAGTTCTTC
>once|TRBV7-9|-|TRBJ2-1
CASGSGSHEQFF
TGTGCCAGCGGAAGCGGAAGTCATGAGCAGTTCTTC
>-|TRBV2|TRBD1|TRBJ2-7
CASSEEGTVLSYEQYF
TGTGCCAGCAGTGAAGAGGGGACAGTCCTTTCCTACGAGCAGTACTTC
>-|TRBV20-1|-|TRBJ2-5
CSARLDYQETQYF
TGCAGTGCTAGACTTGATTACCAAGAGACCCAGTACTTC